This passage covers 8 T cell receptor beta chains from one sample sequenced in a study of blood T cell repertoires in COVID-19. TCRdb keeps only in-frame clones here, not all; method: immunoSEQ multiplex PCR. The sample lists about 190,000 clones; about 85% were seen once. Source material: peripheral blood. These receptors were taken from an elderly woman with acute or convalescent COVID-19.

The V call is TRBV5-4, the J call TRBJ1-6, with D perhaps TRBD1 (6 bases). CDR3 length equals 15 residues. Trimming took off 4 bases at V and 8 bases at J, with 16 bases between the two ends. In germline, CDR1 is SGHNT, CDR2 YYREEE (reference sequence). The CDR3 DNA follows: TGTGCCAGCAGCAAGTCACAGGGCGGAGATTCACCCCTCCACTTT. Protein: CASSKSQGGDSPLHF. Together with reference TRBV5-4 and TRBJ1-6, the CDR3 gives the full variable domain: ETGVTQSPTHLIKTRGQQVTLRCSSQSGHNTVSWYQQALGQGPQFIFQYYREEENGRGNFPPRFSGLQFPNYSSELNVNALELDDSALYLCASSKSQGGDSPLHFGNGTRLTVT.

The table lists this clone with a count of one. The V gene is TRBV27, the J gene TRBJ1-2; 10 bases match TRBD1. The CDR3 consists of 13 residues. From germline, CDR1 is MNHEY and CDR2 SMNVEV (reference sequence). The V and J ends lost 8 bases and 8 bases, in that order; junction bases with no gene match: 8. The CDR3 nucleotides are TGTGCCAGCCGGGGACAGGGGTACGGAGGCTACACCTTC. Its translation: CASRGQGYGGYTF.

The chain combines TRBV5-3 with TRBJ2-1; 15 nucleotides match TRBD2. TRBV5-3 qualifies as an ORF whose function is uncertain. The CDR3 is 20 residues long. Trimming took 4 bases from V and 3 from J; bases not matched to a gene: 14. In nucleotides, the CDR3 is TGTGCCAGAAGCCGCGAATTGGGGACTAGCGGGAGGCCTAGCTACAATGAGCAGTTCTTC. It yields the protein CARSRELGTSGRPSYNEQFF.

The sample holds one count of this clone. The chain joins TRBV6-6 to TRBJ2-5; 9 bases map to TRBD2. J lost 2 bases, V lost 6 bases, and 10 bases had no gene match. Germline CDR1 is MNHNY and CDR2 is SVGAGI (reference sequence). The CDR3 consists of 16 residues. The DNA for the CDR3 is TGTGCCAGCAGGGCGGGAACTAGCGGGCTACAAGAGACCCAGTACTTC. Its protein is CASRAGTSGLQETQYF.

This clone appeared a single time. The rearrangement joins TRBV30 to TRBJ1-5, with D perhaps TRBD1 (5 bases). The CDR3 sequence is 13 residues long. The germline V gene encodes CDR1 GTSNPN and CDR2 SVGIG (reference sequence). With 0 bases removed from V and 6 bases from J, the gap between germline ends came to 9 bases. The CDR3 DNA reads TGTGCCTGGAGTGTACGGGGGGGTCAGCCCCAGCATTTT. It translates to CAWSVRGGQPQHF. Based on the CDR3 plus reference TRBV30 and TRBJ1-5, the full variable domain is SQTIHQWPATLVQPVGSPLSLECTVEGTSNPNLYWYRQAAGRGLQLLFYSVGIGQISSEVPQNLSASRPQDRQFILSSKKLLLSDSGFYLCAWSVRGGQPQHFGDGTRLSIL.

The rearrangement uses TRBV27 and TRBJ1-5, with D hard to call. The CDR3 loop spans 14 amino acids. Trimming removed 2 bases at V and 7 bases at J, with 12 bases between. Germline values: CDR1 MNHEY, CDR2 SMNVEV (reference sequence). The CDR3 bases are TGTGCCAGCAGTTTACCCAGGCTTGAGCAGCCCCAGCATTTT. It encodes CASSLPRLEQPQHF.

The chain recombines TRBV27 with TRBJ1-2, with D unclear. The CDR3 length is 12 residues. Germline V lookup: CDR1 MNHEY, CDR2 SMNVEV (reference sequence). V lost 8 bases to trimming and J lost 7 bases, with 14 bases between them. The CDR3 DNA follows: TGTGCCAGCCGCCAGACTTCGGGTGGCTACACCTTC. Its protein is CASRQTSGGYTF.

The chain links TRBV3-1 (or the pseudogene TRBV3-2) to TRBJ1-1; D is unresolved. The V end was cut by 1 base, the J end by 4 bases, with 10 bases between. Germline assignment: CDR1 LGHDT and CDR2 YNNKEL (reference sequence). The CDR3 spans 14 residues. The CDR3 sequence is CASSQVIMATEAFF. CDR3 sequence (DNA): TGTGCCAGCAGCCAAGTAATCATGGCCACTGAAGCTTTCTTT.